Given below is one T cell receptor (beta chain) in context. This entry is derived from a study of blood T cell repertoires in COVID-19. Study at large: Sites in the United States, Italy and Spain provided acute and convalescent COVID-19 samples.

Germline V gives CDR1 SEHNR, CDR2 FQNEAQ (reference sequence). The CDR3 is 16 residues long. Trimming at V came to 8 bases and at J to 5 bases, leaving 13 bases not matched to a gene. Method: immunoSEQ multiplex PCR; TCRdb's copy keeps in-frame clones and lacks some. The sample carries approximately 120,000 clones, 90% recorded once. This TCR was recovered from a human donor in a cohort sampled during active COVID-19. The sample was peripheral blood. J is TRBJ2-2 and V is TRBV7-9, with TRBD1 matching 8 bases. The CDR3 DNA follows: TGTGCCAGCCAGACAGGGGCCCTCCCGGTGACCGGGGAGCTGTTTTTT. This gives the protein CASQTGALPVTGELFF.